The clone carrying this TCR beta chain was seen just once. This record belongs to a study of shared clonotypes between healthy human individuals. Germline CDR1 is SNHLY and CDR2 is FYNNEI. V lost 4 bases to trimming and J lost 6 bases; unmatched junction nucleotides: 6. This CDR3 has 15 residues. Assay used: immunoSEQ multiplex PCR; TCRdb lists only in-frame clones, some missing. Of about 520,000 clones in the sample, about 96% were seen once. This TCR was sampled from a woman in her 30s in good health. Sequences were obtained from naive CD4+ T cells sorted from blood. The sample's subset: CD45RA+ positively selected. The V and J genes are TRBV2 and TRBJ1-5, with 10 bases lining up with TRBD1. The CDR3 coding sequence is TGTGCCAGCAGTGTGGGGACAGGGGTATTTCAGCCCCAGCATTTT. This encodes CASSVGTGVFQPQHF.